The 14 T cell receptor beta chains listed next were all sequenced from one sample in a study of response to subunit inactivated influenza vaccine. Via MiXCR, TCRdb re-called the RT-PCR reads, giving one row per CDR3 protein. The sample lists 750,000 to 850,000 distinct CDR3 sequences; approximately 17% were seen once. The starting material was PBMCs from blood, obtained 4 to 6 days after vaccination. The receptors stem from a man between 50 and 59 years old who received an inactivated influenza vaccine.

The rearrangement links TRBV20-1 to TRBJ2-7, with a weak D call TRBD2 (6 bases). The CDR3 loop spans 14 amino acids. Germline V gives CDR1 DFQATT, CDR2 SNEGSKA (reference sequence). The V gene lost 1 base and the J gene lost 0 bases, with 10 bases spanning the gap. The CDR3: CSARAGTHSYEQYF. The CDR3 bases are TGCAGTGCTAGAGCCGGGACTCACTCCTACGAGCAGTACTTC.

A few counts support this clonotype. This chain uses TRBV29-1 with TRBJ1-4; a weak D match, TRBD1 (6 bases). Trimming cost V 5 bases and J 4 bases, with 11 bases left between them. CDR3 length equals 13 residues. Germline V gives CDR1 SQVTM, CDR2 ANQGSEA. The CDR3 loop is CSVQQGRNEKLFF. The CDR3 nucleotides read TGCAGCGTTCAACAGGGCCGTAATGAAAAACTGTTTTTT.

The table lists this clonotype with a few counts. This rearrangement joins TRBV12-3 or TRBV12-4 to TRBJ1-4; D remains unclear. V lost 8 bases and J 0 bases, leaving 7 bases between the germline ends. The CDR3 has 13 residues. The CDR3 region is CASRPPTNEKLFF. CDR3 sequence (DNA): TGTGCCAGCCGGCCTCCAACTAATGAAAAACTGTTTTTT.

This sequence joins TRBV2 and TRBJ2-4, with D hard to call. Germline V lookup: CDR1 SNHLY, CDR2 FYNNEI. The CDR3 length is 12 residues. The V gene lost 9 bases and the J gene lost 10 bases, with 16 bases spanning the gap. CDR3 amino acids: CARKQNGNIQYF. CDR3 bases: TGTGCCAGAAAACAGAATGGAAATATTCAGTACTTC.

V gene TRBV24-1 combines with J gene TRBJ2-7; D gene unclear. Between the trimmed V and J ends, which lost 6 bases and 5 bases, there was a span of 7 bases. The CDR3 spans 11 residues. Germline CDR1 reads KGHDR; CDR2 reads SFDVKD. CDR3 sequence (DNA): TGTGCCACCAGTTTCCTGGACGAGCAGTACTTC. This encodes CATSFLDEQYF.

The chain has TRBV7-2 and TRBJ2-2, with 8 positions matching TRBD1. Per the germline V gene, CDR1 is SGHTA and CDR2 is FQGNSA. The V segment lost 3 bases and the J segment 4 bases; nucleotides outside the gene matches: 4. The CDR3 runs 15 residues. CDR3 in DNA: TGTGCCAGCAGCTTCCCGGGACAGGCCACCGGGGAGCTGTTTTTT. Translated: CASSFPGQATGELFF.

This clonotype was found a few times. The V and J genes are TRBV20-1 and TRBJ1-1; 7 bases fit TRBD1. V lost 4 bases to trimming and J lost 1 base; unmatched junction nucleotides: 6. This CDR3 region has 14 residues. Germline CDR1 DFQATT, CDR2 SNEGSKA (reference sequence). DNA of the CDR3: TGCAGTGCTACTCCCGGGACAGCGAACACTGAAGCTTTCTTT. It yields the protein CSATPGTANTEAFF.

This clonotype was observed a handful of times. This chain connects TRBV30 to TRBJ2-1, with D tentatively TRBD2 (6 bases). The CDR3 sequence is 12 residues long. The germline CDR1 and CDR2 sequences are GTSNPN and SVGIG (reference sequence). V lost 7 bases and J lost 3, with 10 bases in between. The CDR3 sequence is CALAAFYNEQFF. CDR3 DNA sequence: TGTGCCTTAGCGGCCTTCTACAATGAGCAGTTCTTC.

This clonotype has just a few counts. In nucleotides, the CDR3 is TGCAGTGCTCCGGGACAGTGGTCCTACGAGCAGTACTTC. Its translation: CSAPGQWSYEQYF. V is TRBV20-1 and J is TRBJ2-7, with 7 bases identical to TRBD1. V was pared by 5 bases and J by 1 base, with 5 bases of the junction left unmatched. CDR3 size: 13 residues. Per the germline V gene, CDR1 is DFQATT and CDR2 is SNEGSKA (reference sequence).

The chain carries TRBV4-3 and TRBJ1-2; the D gene is possibly TRBD1 (5 bases). This CDR3 contains 13 residues. CDR1 and CDR2 (germline): LGHNA, YSLEER. Deletions cut 1 base from V and 9 bases from J, with 12 bases between. CDR3 amino acids: CASSQVEGSSYTF. The CDR3 DNA sequence: TGCGCCAGCAGCCAAGTTGAGGGGAGTAGCTACACCTTC.

This chain connects TRBV24-1 to TRBJ2-2, with TRBD2 matching 13 bases. The CDR3 runs 18 residues. Unmatched junction bases numbered 8, after V lost 3 bases and J lost 5 bases. Germline CDR1 KGHDR, CDR2 SFDVKD. In nucleotides, the CDR3 is TGTGCCACCAGTGATCAGGGACTAGCGGGACTTAGGACCGGGGAGCTGTTTTTT. Translating gives CATSDQGLAGLRTGELFF.

The V call is TRBV4-2, the J call TRBJ2-7, with D perhaps matching TRBD1 or TRBD2 (5 bases each). CDR1 and CDR2 (germline): LGHNA, YNFKEQ. This CDR3 has 16 residues. Trimming pared 4 bases from V and 1 base from J, leaving 17 bases between. The CDR3 DNA is TGTGCCAGCAGCCTAGGGGACCGGGGCTTTTCCTACGAGCAGTACTTC. This translates into CASSLGDRGFSYEQYF.

The CDR3 loop is CASSFSTGAPCSSYEQYF. The CDR3 DNA reads TGTGCCAGCAGCTTTTCAACAGGGGCTCCCTGTAGCTCCTACGAGCAGTACTTC. The V gene is TRBV7-7, the J gene TRBJ2-7, with 7 bases lining up with TRBD1. CDR1 and CDR2 (germline): SSHAT, FNYEAQ (reference sequence). V shed 3 bases and J 0 bases; nucleotides not matched to a gene: 14. This CDR3 has 18 amino acids.

This clonotype was picked up a small number of times. The chain recombines TRBV7-9 with TRBJ2-7, with D tentatively TRBD2 (6 bases). V was clipped by 6 bases and J by 2 bases, with 20 bases between them. Germline V CDR1 and CDR2: SEHNR, FQNEAQ (reference sequence). CDR3 length equals 16 residues. The CDR3 here is CASSPTGAGGTYEQYF. CDR3 DNA: TGTGCCAGCAGTCCGACCGGTGCCGGCGGGACCTACGAGCAGTACTTC.